In this sample, the clone carrying this T cell receptor beta chain turned up a few times. Its antigen is not identified. The CDR3 is 17 residues long. Trimming cost V 1 base and J 5 bases, with 21 bases left between them. CDR1 is SGHTA, CDR2 FQGTGA, per germline. This sample stems from a study of blood T cells in healthy people across ages. Overall study results and limits: It was not possible, with unsorted PBMCs, to conclusively compare naive and antigen-experienced cells. Naive CD4+ cell counts and diversity both ran higher in long-lived than in aged donors.

Then a second PCR, running about 7 to 11 cycles, was carried out with a sample-barcoded 5' primer and a J-beta primer mix. TCRdb re-derived calls from the 5' RACE reads in MiXCR, one entry per CDR3 protein. Found here are about 680,000 distinct CDR3 sequences, roughly 49% of them singletons; the top ten hold around a third. This sequence joins TRBV7-3 and TRBJ2-7; tentatively, D is TRBD1 or TRBD2 (5 bases each). The sequence derives from a woman aged 60-75 years in good health. The specimen sequenced was blood. CDR3: CASSLMGGPGLANEQYF. The DNA for the CDR3 is TGTGCCAGCAGCTTAATGGGTGGACCGGGGCTAGCTAACGAGCAGTACTTC. The full variable domain, with the rest looked up from reference TRBV7-3 and TRBJ2-7, is GAGVSQTPSNKVTEKGKYVELRCDPISGHTALYWYRQSLGQGPEFLIYFQGTGAADDSGLPNDRFFAVRPEGSVSTLKIQRTERGDSAVYLCASSLMGGPGLANEQYFGPGTRLTVT.